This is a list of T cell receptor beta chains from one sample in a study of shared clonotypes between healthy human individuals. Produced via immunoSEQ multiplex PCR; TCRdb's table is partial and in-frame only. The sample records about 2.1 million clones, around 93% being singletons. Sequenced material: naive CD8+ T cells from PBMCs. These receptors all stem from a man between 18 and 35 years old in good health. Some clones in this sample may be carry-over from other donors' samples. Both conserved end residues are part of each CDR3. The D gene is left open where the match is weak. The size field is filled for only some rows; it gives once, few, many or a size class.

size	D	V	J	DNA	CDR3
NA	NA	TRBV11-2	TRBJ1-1	TGTGCCAGCAGCCTCGGGACTTATGAAGCTTTCTTT	CASSLGTYEAFF
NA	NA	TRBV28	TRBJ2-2	TGTGCCAGCAGTAAGCGGGACAGATCCTACACCGGGGAGCTGTTTTTT	CASSKRDRSYTGELFF
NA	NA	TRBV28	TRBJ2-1	TGTGCCAGCAGTCTAACGACCGGCTCCTACAATGAGCAGTTCTTC	CASSLTTGSYNEQFF
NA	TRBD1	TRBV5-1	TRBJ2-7	TGCGCCAGCAGCTTGGGACAGGGGAAGCCCTACGAGCAGTACTTC	CASSLGQGKPYEQYF
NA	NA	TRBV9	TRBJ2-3	TGTGCCAGCAGCGTAGTCCCCACGGGAGCTCCCACAGATACGCAGTATTTT	CASSVVPTGAPTDTQYF
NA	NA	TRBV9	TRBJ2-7	TGTGCCAGCACCCCGACTAGGGACGCTTCCTACGAGCAGTACTTC	CASTPTRDASYEQYF
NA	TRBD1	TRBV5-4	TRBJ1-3	TGTGCCAGCAGCAATAGACAGGGGGCTGGAAACACCATATATTTT	CASSNRQGAGNTIYF
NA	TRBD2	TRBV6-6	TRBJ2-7	TGTGCCAGCCGGGAGGCGGGTGAGCAGTACTTC	CASREAGEQYF
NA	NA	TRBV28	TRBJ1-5	TGTGCCAGCAGTTTATACCCAGGGAAAGGCAATCAGCCCCAGCATTTT	CASSLYPGKGNQPQHF
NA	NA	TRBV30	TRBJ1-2	TGTGCCTGGAGTGGGCCAATATTCCTCTATGGCTACACCTTC	CAWSGPIFLYGYTF
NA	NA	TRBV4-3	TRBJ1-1	TGCGCCAGCAGCCAAGACCCCCCCGGCGGGATGAACACTGAAGCTTTCTTT	CASSQDPPGGMNTEAFF
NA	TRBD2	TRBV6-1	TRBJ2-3	TGTGCCAGCAGGGTAGGGCTAGCGGGAGGAAAGCAGTATTTT	CASRVGLAGGKQYF
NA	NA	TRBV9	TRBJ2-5	TGTGCCAGCAGCTTTGGAGGGGTTCCTATGGAGACCCAGTACTTC	CASSFGGVPMETQYF
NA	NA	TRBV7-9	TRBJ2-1	TGTGCCAGCAGCACCGGGACGTCGAGCTCCTACAATGAGCAGTTCTTC	CASSTGTSSSYNEQFF
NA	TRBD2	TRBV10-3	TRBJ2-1	TGTGCCACCACTACTCACCTAGCGGAGGGGACTTTCTCCTACAATGAGCAGTTCTTC	CATTTHLAEGTFSYNEQFF
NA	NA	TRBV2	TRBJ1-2	TGTGCCAGCAGTGAATCAGGTGGCAACTATGGCTACACCTTC	CASSESGGNYGYTF
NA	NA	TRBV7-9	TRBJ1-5	TGTGCCAGTTGTAAGGGTTCGGGTCAGCCCCAGCATTTT	CASCKGSGQPQHF
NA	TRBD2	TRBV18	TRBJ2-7	TGTGCCAGCTCATCGCCCCGGACCCCGGGAGGTCTCTACGAGCAGTACTTC	CASSSPRTPGGLYEQYF
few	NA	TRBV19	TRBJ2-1	TGTGCCAGTATCGGACAGTCGAGGTATGAGCAGTTCTTC	CASIGQSRYEQFF
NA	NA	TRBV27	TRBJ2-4	TGTGCCAGCTCCGGAGTGGCCCCGGGAGACATTCAGTACTTC	CASSGVAPGDIQYF
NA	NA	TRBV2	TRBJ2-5	TGTGCCAGCAGTGAAGCTTCCACAAGATTCGGGGAGACCCAGTACTTC	CASSEASTRFGETQYF
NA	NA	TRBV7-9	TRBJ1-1	TGTGCCAGCAGCCCAGCGGGGGGGAGCATGAACACTGAAGCTTTCTTT	CASSPAGGSMNTEAFF
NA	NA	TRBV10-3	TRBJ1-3	TGTGCCATCATGGGGAGTATTACTGGAAACACCATATATTTT	CAIMGSITGNTIYF
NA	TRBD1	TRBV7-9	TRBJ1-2	TGTGCCAGCAGCATACAGGGGGCCTACCTTGGCTACACCTTC	CASSIQGAYLGYTF
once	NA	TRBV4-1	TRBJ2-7	TGCGCCAGCAGCCAAGAGGCTGGTCCCTCCTACGAGCAGTACTTC	CASSQEAGPSYEQYF
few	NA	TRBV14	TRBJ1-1	TGTGCCAGCAGCCAAGTACGGAGCGCTGAAGCTTTCTTT	CASSQVRSAEAFF
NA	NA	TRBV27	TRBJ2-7	TGTGCCAGCAGTTTAGGGGCCCACTACGAGCAGTACTTC	CASSLGAHYEQYF